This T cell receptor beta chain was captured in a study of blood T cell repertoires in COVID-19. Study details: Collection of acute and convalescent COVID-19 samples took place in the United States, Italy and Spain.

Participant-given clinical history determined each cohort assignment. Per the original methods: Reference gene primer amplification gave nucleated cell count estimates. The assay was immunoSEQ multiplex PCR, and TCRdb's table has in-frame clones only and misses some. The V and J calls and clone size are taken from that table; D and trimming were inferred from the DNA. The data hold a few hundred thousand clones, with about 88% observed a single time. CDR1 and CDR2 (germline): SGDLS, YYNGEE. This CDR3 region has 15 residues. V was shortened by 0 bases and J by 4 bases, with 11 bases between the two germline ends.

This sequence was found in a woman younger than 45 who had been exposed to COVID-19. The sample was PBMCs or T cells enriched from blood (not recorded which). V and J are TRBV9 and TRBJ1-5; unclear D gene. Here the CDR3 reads CASSVGGADNQPQHF. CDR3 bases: TGTGCCAGCAGCGTAGGGGGAGCTGATAATCAGCCCCAGCATTTT.